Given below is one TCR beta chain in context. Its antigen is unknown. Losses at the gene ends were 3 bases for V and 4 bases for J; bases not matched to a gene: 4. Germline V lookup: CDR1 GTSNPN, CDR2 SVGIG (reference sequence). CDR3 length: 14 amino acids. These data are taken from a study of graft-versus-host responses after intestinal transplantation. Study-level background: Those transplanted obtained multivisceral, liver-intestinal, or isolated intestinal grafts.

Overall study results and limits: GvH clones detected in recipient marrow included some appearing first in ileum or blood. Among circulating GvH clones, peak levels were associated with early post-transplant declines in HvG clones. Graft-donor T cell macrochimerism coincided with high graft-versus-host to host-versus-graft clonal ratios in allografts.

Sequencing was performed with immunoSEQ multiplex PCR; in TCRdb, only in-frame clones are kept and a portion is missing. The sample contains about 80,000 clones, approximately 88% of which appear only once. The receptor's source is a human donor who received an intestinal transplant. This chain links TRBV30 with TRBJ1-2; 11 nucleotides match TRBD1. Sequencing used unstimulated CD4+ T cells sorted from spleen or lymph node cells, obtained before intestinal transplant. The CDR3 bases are TGTGCCTGGAGCCCCGGGACAGGGGGCTATGGCTACACCTTC. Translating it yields CAWSPGTGGYGYTF.